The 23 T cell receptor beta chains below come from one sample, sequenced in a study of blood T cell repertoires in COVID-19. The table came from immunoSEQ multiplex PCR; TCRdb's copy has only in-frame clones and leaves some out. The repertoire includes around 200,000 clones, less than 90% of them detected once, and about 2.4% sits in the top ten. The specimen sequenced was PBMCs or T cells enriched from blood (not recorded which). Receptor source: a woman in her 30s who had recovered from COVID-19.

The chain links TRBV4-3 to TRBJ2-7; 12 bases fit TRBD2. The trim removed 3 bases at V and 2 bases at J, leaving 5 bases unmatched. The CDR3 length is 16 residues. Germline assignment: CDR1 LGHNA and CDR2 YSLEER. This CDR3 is CASSHRRTSGAYEQYF. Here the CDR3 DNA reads TGCGCCAGCAGCCACCGGAGGACTAGCGGGGCCTACGAGCAGTACTTC.

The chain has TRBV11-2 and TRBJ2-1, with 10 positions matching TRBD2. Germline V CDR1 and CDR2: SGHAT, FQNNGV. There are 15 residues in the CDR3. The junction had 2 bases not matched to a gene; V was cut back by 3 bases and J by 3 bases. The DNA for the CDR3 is TGTGCCAGCAGCTTCACTAGCGGGGTCTACAATGAGCAGTTCTTC. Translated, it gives CASSFTSGVYNEQFF. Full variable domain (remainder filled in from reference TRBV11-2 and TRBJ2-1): EAGVAQSPRYKIIEKRQSVAFWCNPISGHATLYWYQQILGQGPKLLIQFQNNGVVDDSQLPKDRFSAERLKGVDSTLKIQPAKLEDSAVYLCASSFTSGVYNEQFFGPGTRLTVL.

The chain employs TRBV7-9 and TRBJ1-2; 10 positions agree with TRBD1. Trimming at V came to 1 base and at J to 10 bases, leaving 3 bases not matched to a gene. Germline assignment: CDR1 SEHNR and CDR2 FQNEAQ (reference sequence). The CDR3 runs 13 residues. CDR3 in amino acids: CASSLGGQGDYTF. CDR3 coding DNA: TGTGCCAGCAGCTTAGGAGGACAGGGGGACTACACCTTC.

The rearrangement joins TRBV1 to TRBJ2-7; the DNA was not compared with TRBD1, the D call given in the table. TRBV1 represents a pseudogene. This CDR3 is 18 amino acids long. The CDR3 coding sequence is TGCACCAGCAGCCAAGAGAGTGTCGCGTACAGGGGAGGTTACGAGCAGTACTTC. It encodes CTSSQESVAYRGGYEQYF.

The CDR3 sequence: CASSQPQGTNGYTF. The CDR3 DNA follows: TGTGCCAGCAGCCAACCACAGGGGACGAATGGCTACACCTTC. This chain connects TRBV3-1 (or the pseudogene TRBV3-2) to TRBJ1-2; TRBD1 aligns across 7 bases. The CDR3 spans 14 residues. Per germline, CDR1 LGHDT and CDR2 YNNKEL (reference sequence). The V and J ends lost 2 bases and 6 bases, in that order; junction bases with no gene match: 6.

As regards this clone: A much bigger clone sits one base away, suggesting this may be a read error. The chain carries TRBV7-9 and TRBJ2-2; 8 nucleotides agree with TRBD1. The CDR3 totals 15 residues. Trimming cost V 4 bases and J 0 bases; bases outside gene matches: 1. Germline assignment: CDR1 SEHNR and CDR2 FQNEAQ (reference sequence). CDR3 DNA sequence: TGTGCCAGCAGCTGGACAGGGCCGAACACCGGGGAGCTGTTTTTT. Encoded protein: CASSWTGPNTGELFF.

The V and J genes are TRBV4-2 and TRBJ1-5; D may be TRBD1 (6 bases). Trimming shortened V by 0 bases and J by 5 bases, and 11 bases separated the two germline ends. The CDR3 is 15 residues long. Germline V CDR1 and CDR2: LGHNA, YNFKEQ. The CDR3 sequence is CASSQDGQYHQPQHF. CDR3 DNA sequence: TGTGCCAGCAGCCAAGACGGACAGTATCATCAGCCCCAGCATTTT.

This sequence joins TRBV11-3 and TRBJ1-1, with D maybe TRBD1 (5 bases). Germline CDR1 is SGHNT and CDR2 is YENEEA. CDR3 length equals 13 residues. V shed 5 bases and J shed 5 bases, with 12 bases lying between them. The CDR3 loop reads CASSPGRGTEAFF. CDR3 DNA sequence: TGTGCCAGCAGCCCAGGACGGGGGACTGAAGCTTTCTTT.

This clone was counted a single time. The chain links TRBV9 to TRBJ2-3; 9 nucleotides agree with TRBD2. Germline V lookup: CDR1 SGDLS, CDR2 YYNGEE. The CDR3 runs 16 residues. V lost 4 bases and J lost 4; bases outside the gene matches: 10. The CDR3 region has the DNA TGTGCCAGCAGCCCACGGACCGGGACTAGCTCAGATACGCAGTATTTT. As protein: CASSPRTGTSSDTQYF.

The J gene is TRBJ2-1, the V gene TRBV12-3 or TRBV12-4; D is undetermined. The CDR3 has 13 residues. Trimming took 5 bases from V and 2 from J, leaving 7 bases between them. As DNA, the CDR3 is TGTGCCAGCAGTCCTACCCCCTACAATGAGCAGTTCTTC. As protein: CASSPTPYNEQFF.

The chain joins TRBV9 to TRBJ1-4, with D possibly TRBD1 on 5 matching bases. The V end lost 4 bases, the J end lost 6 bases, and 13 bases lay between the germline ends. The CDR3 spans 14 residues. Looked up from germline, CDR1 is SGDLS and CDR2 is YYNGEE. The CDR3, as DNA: TGTGCCAGCAGCCAGACCGGGGGGTATGAAAAACTGTTTTTT. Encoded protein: CASSQTGGYEKLFF.

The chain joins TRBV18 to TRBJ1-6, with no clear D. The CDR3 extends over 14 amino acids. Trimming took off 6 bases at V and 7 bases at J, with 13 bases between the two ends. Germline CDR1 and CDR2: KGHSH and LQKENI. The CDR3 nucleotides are TGTGCCAGCTCTACAGCGGTTTCAAATTCACCCCTCCACTTT. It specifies CASSTAVSNSPLHF.

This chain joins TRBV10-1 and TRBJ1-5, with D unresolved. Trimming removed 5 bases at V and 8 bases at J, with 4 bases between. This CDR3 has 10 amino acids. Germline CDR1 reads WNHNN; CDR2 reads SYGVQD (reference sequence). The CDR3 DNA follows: TGCGCCAGCAGTCCGGAGCCCCAGCATTTT. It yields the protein CASSPEPQHF.

CDR3: CASSLRDRNTDTQYF. In DNA form, the CDR3 reads TGTGCCAGCAGCCTCAGGGACAGAAACACAGATACGCAGTATTTT. The chain uses TRBV3-1 (or the pseudogene TRBV3-2) and TRBJ2-3, with 7 bases fitting TRBD1. After removal of 4 bases from V and 2 bases from J, the junction contained 6 bases not matched to a gene. Germline CDR1 and CDR2: LGHDT and YNNKEL (reference sequence). The CDR3 consists of 15 residues.

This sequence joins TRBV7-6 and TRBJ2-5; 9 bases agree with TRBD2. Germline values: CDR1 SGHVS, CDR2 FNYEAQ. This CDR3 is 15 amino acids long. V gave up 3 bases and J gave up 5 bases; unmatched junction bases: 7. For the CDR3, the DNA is TGTGCCAGCAGCTTCCCCCCTAGCGGGATGGAGACCCAGTACTTC. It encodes CASSFPPSGMETQYF.

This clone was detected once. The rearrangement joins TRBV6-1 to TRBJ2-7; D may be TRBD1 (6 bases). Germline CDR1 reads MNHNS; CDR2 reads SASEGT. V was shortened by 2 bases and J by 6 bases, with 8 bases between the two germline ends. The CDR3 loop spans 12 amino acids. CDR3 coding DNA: TGTGCCAGCAGTGAACAGGGGTCCGAGCAGTACTTC. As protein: CASSEQGSEQYF.

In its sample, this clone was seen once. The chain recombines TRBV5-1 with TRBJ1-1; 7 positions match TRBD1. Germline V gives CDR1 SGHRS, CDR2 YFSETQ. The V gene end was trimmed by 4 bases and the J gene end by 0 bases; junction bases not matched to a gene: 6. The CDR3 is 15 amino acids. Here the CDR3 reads CASSPDRIMNTEAFF. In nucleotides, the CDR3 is TGCGCCAGCAGCCCGGACAGGATTATGAACACTGAAGCTTTCTTT. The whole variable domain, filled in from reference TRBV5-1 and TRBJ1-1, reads KAGVTQTPRYLIKTRGQQVTLSCSPISGHRSVSWYQQTPGQGLQFLFEYFSETQRNKGNFPGRFSGRQFSNSRSEMNVSTLELGDSALYLCASSPDRIMNTEAFFGQGTRLTVV.

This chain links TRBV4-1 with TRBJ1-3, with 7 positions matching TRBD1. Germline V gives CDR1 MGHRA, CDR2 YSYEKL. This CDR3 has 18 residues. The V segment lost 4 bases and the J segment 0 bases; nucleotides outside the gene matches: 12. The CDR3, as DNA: TGCGCCAGCAGCCTTCGAGTCGGGACAGAGACCTCTGGAAACACCATATATTTT. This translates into CASSLRVGTETSGNTIYF.

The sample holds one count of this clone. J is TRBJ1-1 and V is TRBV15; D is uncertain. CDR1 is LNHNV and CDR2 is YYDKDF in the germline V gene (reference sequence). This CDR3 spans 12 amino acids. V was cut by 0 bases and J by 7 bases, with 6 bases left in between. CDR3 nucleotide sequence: TGTGCCACCAGCAGAGACCCTAATGAAGCTTTCTTT. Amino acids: CATSRDPNEAFF.

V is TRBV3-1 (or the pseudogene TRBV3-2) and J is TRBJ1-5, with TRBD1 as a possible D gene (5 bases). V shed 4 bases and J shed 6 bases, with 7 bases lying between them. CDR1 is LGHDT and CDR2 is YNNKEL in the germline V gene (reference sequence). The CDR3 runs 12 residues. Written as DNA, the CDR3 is TGTGCCAGCAGCCGCACAGGTCAGCCCCAGCATTTT. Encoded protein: CASSRTGQPQHF.

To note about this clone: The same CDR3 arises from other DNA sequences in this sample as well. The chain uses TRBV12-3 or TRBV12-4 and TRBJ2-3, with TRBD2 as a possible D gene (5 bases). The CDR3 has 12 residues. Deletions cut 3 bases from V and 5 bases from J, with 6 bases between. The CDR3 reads CASSLAGDTQYF. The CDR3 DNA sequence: TGTGCCAGCAGTTTGGCGGGAGATACGCAGTATTTT.

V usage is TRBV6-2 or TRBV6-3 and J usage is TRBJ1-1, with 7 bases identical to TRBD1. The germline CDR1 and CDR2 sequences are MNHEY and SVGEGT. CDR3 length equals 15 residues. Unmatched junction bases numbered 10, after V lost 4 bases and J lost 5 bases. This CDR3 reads CASSFTGVRRTEAFF. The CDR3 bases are TGTGCCAGCAGTTTCACAGGGGTAAGAAGGACTGAAGCTTTCTTT.

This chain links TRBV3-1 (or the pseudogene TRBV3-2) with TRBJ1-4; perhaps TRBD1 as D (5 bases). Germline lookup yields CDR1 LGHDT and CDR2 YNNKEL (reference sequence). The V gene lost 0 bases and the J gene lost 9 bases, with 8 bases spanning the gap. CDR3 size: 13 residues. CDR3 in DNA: TGTGCCAGCAGCCAAGATCAGGGAAAAAAACTGTTTTTT. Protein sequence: CASSQDQGKKLFF.